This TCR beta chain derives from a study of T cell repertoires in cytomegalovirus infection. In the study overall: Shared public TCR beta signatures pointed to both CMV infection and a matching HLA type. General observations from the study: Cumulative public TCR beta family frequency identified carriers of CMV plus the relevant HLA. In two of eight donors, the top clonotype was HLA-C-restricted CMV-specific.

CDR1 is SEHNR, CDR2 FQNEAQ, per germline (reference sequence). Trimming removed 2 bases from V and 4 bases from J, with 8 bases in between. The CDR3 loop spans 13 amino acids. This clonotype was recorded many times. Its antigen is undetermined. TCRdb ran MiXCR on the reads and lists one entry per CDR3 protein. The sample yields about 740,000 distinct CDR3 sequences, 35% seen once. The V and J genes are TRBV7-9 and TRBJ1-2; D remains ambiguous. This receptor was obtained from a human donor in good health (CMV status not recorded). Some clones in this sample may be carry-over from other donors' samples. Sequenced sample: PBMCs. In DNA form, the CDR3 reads TGTGCCAGCAGCTTAAGTCAGAGCTATGGCTACACCTTC. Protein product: CASSLSQSYGYTF.